Below are 8 T cell receptor beta chains sequenced from a single sample in a study of Tregs in tolerant kidney transplant recipients. No antigen has been identified for these receptors. The protocol was immunoSEQ multiplex PCR, while the TCRdb copy is restricted to in-frame clones and leaves out a portion. The data hold about 21,000 clones, with 65% observed a single time. Input material: Tregs from blood cultured with allogeneic cells. These receptors all stem from a human donor in good health.

This sequence joins TRBV4-1 and TRBJ1-6, with a weak D call TRBD1 (5 bases). This CDR3 comprises 17 residues. The V gene lost 1 base and the J gene lost 8 bases, with 18 bases spanning the gap. The V gene's germline CDR1 is MGHRA and CDR2 YSYEKL. This CDR3 is CASSQATAGRVHSPLHF. The CDR3 coding sequence is TGCGCCAGCAGCCAAGCAACAGCAGGGAGGGTCCATTCACCCCTCCACTTT.

The chain combines TRBV19 with TRBJ1-4, with TRBD1 matching 8 bases. This CDR3 is built from 18 residues. CDR1 is LNHDA, CDR2 SQIVND, per germline (reference sequence). The junction had 15 bases not matched to a gene; V was cut back by 4 bases and J by 5 bases. In nucleotides, the CDR3 is TGTGCCAGTAGTACGACCGGGACAGGACTTTCGTGGAATGAAAAACTGTTTTTT. Translation gives CASSTTGTGLSWNEKLFF.

The V call is TRBV7-9, the J call TRBJ1-2; no clear D. The CDR3 runs 14 residues. Trimming removed 1 base at V and 5 bases at J, with 11 bases between. CDR1 and CDR2 (germline): SEHNR, FQNEAQ (reference sequence). This chain's CDR3 is CASSLVPGGYGYTF. As DNA, the CDR3 is TGTGCCAGCAGCTTAGTACCAGGAGGGTATGGCTACACCTTC.

This sequence joins TRBV29-1 and TRBJ2-1; 15 nucleotides line up with TRBD2. Germline V gives CDR1 SQVTM, CDR2 ANQGSEA. Trimming at V came to 6 bases and at J to 7 bases, leaving 10 bases not matched to a gene. The CDR3 spans 16 residues. The CDR3 region is CSVAGTSGRSRNEQFF. CDR3 bases: TGCAGCGTCGCTGGGACTAGCGGGAGGTCACGGAATGAGCAGTTCTTC.

The V call is TRBV5-4, the J call TRBJ1-6; D perhaps matches TRBD1 (6 bases). Germline V CDR1 and CDR2: SGHNT, YYREEE (reference sequence). The V end lost 2 bases, the J end lost 10 bases, and 7 bases lay between the germline ends. The CDR3 extends over 12 amino acids. The CDR3 sequence: CASSFGGSPLHF. The CDR3 coding sequence is TGTGCCAGCAGCTTCGGGGGCTCACCCCTCCACTTT.

The chain couples TRBV7-8 to TRBJ2-3; the D gene is possibly TRBD2 (6 bases). Looked up from germline, CDR1 is SGHVS and CDR2 is FQNEAQ. This CDR3 region has 16 residues. Deletions cut 0 bases from V and 0 bases from J, with 10 bases between. The CDR3: CASSLARDLSTDTQYF. The DNA for the CDR3 is TGTGCCAGCAGCTTAGCGCGGGACTTAAGCACAGATACGCAGTATTTT.

This chain uses TRBV2 with TRBJ2-3; 13 bases align to TRBD2. After removal of 4 bases from V and 5 bases from J, the junction contained 6 bases not matched to a gene. CDR1 and CDR2 (germline): SNHLY, FYNNEI. CDR3 length equals 16 residues. CDR3 sequence: CASSVRLAGGGDTQYF. CDR3 DNA: TGTGCCAGCAGTGTCCGACTAGCGGGAGGAGGAGATACGCAGTATTTT.

This chain links TRBV7-8 with TRBJ1-1, with D uncertain. CDR3 length equals 11 residues. Trimming took 5 bases from V and 6 from J, leaving 7 bases between them. Germline V CDR1 and CDR2: SGHVS, FQNEAQ. The CDR3 spells CASSMRSEAFF. In DNA form, the CDR3 reads TGTGCCAGCAGCATGAGGTCTGAAGCTTTCTTT.